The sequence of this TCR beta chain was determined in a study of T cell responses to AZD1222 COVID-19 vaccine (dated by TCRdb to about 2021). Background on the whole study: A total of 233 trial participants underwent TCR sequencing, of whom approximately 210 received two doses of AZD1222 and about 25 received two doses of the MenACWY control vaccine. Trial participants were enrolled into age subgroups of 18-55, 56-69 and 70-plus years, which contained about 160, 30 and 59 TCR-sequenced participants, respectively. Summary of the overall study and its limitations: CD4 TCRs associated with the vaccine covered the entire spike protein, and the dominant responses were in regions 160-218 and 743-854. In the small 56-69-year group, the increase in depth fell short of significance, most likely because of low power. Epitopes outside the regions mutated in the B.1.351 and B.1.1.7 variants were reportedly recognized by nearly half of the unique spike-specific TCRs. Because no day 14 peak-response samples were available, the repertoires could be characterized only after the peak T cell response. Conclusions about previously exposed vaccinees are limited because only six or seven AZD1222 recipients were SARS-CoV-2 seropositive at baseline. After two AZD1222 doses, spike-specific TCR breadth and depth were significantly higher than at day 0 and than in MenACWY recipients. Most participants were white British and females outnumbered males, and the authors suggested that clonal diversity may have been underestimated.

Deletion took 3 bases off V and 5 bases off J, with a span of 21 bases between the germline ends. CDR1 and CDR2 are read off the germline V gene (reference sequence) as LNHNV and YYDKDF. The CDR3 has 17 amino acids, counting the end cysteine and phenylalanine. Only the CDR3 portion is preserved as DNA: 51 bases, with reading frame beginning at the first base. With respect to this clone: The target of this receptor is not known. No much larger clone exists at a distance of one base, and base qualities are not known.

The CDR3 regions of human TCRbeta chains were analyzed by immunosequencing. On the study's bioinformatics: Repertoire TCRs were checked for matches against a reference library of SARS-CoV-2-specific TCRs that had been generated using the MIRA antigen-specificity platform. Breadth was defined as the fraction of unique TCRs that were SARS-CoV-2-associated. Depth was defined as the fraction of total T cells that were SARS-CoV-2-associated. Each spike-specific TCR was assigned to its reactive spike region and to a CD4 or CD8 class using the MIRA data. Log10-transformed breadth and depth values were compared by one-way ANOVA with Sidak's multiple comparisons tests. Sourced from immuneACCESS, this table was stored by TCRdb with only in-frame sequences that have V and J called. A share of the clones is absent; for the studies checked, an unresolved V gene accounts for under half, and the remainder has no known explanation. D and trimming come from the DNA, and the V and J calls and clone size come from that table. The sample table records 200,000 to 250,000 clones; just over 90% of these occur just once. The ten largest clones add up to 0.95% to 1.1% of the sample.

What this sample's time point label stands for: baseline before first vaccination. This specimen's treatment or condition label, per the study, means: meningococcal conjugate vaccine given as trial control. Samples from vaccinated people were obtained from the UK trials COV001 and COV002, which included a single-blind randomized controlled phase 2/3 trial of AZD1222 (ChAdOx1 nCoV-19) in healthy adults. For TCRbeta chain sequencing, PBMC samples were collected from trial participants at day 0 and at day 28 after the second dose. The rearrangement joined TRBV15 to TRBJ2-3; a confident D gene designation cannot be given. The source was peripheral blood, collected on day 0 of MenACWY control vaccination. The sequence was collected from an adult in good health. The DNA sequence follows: TGTGCCACCAGCAGCCTAACCTTTGCGAGGAGAGAAGATACGCAGTATTTT. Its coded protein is CATSSLTFARREDTQYF.